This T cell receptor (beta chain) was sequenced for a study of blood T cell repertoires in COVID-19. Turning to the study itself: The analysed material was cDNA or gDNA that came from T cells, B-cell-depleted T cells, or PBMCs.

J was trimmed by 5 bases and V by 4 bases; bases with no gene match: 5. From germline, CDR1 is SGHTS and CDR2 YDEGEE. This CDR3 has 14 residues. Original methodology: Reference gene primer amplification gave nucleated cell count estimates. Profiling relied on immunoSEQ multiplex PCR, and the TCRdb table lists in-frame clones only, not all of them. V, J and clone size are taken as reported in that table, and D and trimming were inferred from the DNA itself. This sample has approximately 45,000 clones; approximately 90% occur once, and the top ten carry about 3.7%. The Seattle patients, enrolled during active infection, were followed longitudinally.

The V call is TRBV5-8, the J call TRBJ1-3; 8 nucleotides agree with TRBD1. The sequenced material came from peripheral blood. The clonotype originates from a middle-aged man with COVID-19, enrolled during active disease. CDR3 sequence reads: CASSQGTGRNTIYF. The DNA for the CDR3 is TGTGCCAGCAGCCAGGGGACAGGACGAAACACCATATATTTT.